Detailed here is one T cell receptor beta chain. V lost 6 bases, J lost 4 bases, and 18 bases lay in between. This CDR3 comprises 15 residues. Germline CDR1 MDHEN, CDR2 SYDVKM. Under the authors' procedure: Amplifying reference gene primers gave estimates of nucleated cell counts. Produced via immunoSEQ multiplex PCR; TCRdb's table is partial and in-frame only. The V and J calls and clone size come from that table; D and trimming were worked out from the DNA. The table has 130,000 to 150,000 clones, roughly 79% seen once. The sample is drawn from a study of blood T cell repertoires in COVID-19. This sequence originates from a human donor in a cohort sampled during active COVID-19. Sequenced input: peripheral blood. This chain uses TRBV28 with TRBJ1-2; D is ambiguous. In nucleotides, the CDR3 is TGTGCCAGCAGCCGCTACAGACCGCTACGCTATGGCTACACCTTC. Protein product: CASSRYRPLRYGYTF.